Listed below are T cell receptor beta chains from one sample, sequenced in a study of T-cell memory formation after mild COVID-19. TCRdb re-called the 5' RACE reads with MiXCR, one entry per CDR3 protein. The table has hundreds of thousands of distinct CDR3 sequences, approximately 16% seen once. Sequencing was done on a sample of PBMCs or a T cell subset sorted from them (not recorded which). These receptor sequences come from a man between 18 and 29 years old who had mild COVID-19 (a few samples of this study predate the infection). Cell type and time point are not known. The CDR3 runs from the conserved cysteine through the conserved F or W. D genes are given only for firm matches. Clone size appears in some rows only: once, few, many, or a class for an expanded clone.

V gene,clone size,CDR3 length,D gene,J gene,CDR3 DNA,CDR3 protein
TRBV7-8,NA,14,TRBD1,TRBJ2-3,TGTGCCAGCAGCTCCGGGACAGTGGCCGATACGCAGTATTTT,CASSSGTVADTQYF
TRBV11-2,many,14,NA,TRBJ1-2,TGTGCCAGCAGCTTAGGGGCGATAAACTATGGCTACACCTTC,CASSLGAINYGYTF
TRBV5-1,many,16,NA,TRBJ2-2,TGCGCCAGCAGCTACTCCGGGACACCAAACACCGGGGAGCTGTTTTTT,CASSYSGTPNTGELFF
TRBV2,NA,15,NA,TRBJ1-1,TGTGCCAGCAGTGAACGCCCCCGGAAGAACACTGAAGCTTTCTTT,CASSERPRKNTEAFF
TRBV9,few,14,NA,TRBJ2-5,TGTGCCAGCAGCGTAGACGCCGAGGGCCAGACCCAGTACTTC,CASSVDAEGQTQYF
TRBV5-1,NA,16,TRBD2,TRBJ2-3,TGCGCCAGCAGCATCGGGGAGGGAAGTGGCACAGATACGCAGTATTTT,CASSIGEGSGTDTQYF
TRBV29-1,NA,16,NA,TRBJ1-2,TGCAGCGTTGAAACCGAACCGGGGGCGTTGTTGAATGGCTACACCTTC,CSVETEPGALLNGYTF
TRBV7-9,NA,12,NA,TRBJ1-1,TGTGCCAGCAGTAATCTGTGGACTGAAGCTTTCTTT,CASSNLWTEAFF
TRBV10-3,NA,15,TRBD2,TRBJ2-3,TGTGCCATCAGCGCCGGGACTAGTAGGGCAGATACGCAGTATTTT,CAISAGTSRADTQYF
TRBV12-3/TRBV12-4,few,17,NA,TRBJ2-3,TGTGCCAGCAGTTTAACGGGCTCGAGTTGGGACACAGATACGCAGTATTTT,CASSLTGSSWDTDTQYF
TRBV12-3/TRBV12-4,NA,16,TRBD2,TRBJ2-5,TGTGCCAGCAGTTTTGGCGGGGGGGCCAGGGGAGAGACCCAGTACTTC,CASSFGGGARGETQYF
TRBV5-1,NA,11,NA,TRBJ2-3,TGCGCCAGCAGAGCGACAGATACGCAGTATTTT,CASRATDTQYF
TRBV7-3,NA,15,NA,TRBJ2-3,TGTGCCAGCAGCCTCCGGGGTCCGCAGGGAGATACGCAGTATTTT,CASSLRGPQGDTQYF
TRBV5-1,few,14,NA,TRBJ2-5,TGCGCCAGCAGCTTACAGGGATGGGGAGAGACCCAGTACTTC,CASSLQGWGETQYF
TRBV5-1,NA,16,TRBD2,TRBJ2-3,TGCGCCAGCAGCTTCCGTAGCGGGGGGGCAACAGATACGCAGTATTTT,CASSFRSGGATDTQYF
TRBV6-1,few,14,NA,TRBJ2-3,TGTGCCAGCAGTGTTGGACCAGCGTCAGATACGCAGTATTTT,CASSVGPASDTQYF
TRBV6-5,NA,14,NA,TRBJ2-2,TGTGCCAGCAGTTACCGTTCCGGCACCGGGGAGCTGTTTTTT,CASSYRSGTGELFF
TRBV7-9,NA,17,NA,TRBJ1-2,TGTGCCAGCAGCCAAAAGAATAGTTGGGCCCCTAACTATGGCTACACCTTC,CASSQKNSWAPNYGYTF
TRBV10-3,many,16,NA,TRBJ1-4,TGTGCCATCAGTGAGTCGAATCCCAGGGTTGGTGAAAAACTGTTTTTT,CAISESNPRVGEKLFF
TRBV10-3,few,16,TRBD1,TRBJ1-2,TGTGCCATCAGTGACCCGGGACAGTCAGCTAACTATGGCTACACCTTC,CAISDPGQSANYGYTF
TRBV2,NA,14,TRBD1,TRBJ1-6,TGTGCCAGCAGTGAGAGAGGGGGCGATTCACCCCTCCACTTT,CASSERGGDSPLHF
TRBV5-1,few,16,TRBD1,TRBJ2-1,TGCGCCAGCAGCGCGTGGACAGGGGGCGGAGGCAATGAGCAGTTCTTC,CASSAWTGGGGNEQFF
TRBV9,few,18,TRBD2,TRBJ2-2,TGTGCCAGCAGCCCGCAATTAGGGACTAGCGGGTCCACCGGGGAGCTGTTTTTT,CASSPQLGTSGSTGELFF
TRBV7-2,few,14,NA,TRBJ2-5,TGTGCCAGCACTAGGGGGGGCAGAGAAGAGACCCAGTACTTC,CASTRGGREETQYF
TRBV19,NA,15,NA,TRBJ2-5,TGTGCCCCGTGGTGGTTGAAGACAGCCGGAGAGACCCAGTACTTC,CAPWWLKTAGETQYF
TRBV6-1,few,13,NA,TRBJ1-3,TGTGCCAGCAGTGAACAGACTGGAAACACCATATATTTT,CASSEQTGNTIYF
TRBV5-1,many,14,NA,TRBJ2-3,TGCGCCAGCAGCTTGTCACGGCCGACGGATACGCAGTATTTT,CASSLSRPTDTQYF
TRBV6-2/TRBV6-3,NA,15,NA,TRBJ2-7,TGTGCCAGCAGTTCCCCCGGGACGCGCAACTACGAGCAGTACTTC,CASSSPGTRNYEQYF
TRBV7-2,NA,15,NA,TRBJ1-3,TGTGCCAGCAGCTTAGGCGGCAGCTCTGGAAACACCATATATTTT,CASSLGGSSGNTIYF
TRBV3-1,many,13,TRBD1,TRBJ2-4,TGTGCCAGCAGCCCGGGGACAGGGGGCTCTCAGTACTTC,CASSPGTGGSQYF
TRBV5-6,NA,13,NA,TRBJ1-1,TGTGCCAGCAGCTTGGAAAGAGGACTGTTAGCTTTCTTT,CASSLERGLLAFF
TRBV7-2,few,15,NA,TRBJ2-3,TGTGCCAGCAGCTTATCAGGTGGACCCACAGATACGCAGTATTTT,CASSLSGGPTDTQYF
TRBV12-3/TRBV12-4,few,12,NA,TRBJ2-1,TGTGCCAGCAGTCCCGCAGGATTTGAGCAGTTCTTC,CASSPAGFEQFF
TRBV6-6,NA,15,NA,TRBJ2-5,TGTGCCAGCAGTCTCCCGGGACAACCCCAAGAGACCCAGTACTTC,CASSLPGQPQETQYF
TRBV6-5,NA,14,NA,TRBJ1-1,TGTGCCAGCAGTTGGACGAACCAGAACACTGAAGCTTTCTTT,CASSWTNQNTEAFF
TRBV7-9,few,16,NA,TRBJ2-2,TGTGCCAGCAGCCCAAGTTGGGGCGGTTTCACCGGGGAGCTGTTTTTT,CASSPSWGGFTGELFF
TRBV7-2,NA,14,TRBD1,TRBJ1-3,TGTGCCAGCGAAGACAGGGTAGCGGGAAACACCATATATTTT,CASEDRVAGNTIYF
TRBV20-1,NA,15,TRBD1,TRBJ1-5,TGCAGTGCCTGGAAGACAGGGGAGGGGATTCAGCCCCAGCATTTT,CSAWKTGEGIQPQHF
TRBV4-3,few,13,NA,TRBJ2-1,TGCGCCAGCAGCCAAGAAGTTTGGAGTGAGCAGTTCTTC,CASSQEVWSEQFF
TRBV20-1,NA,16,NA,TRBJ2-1,TGCAGTGCTAGCCCTCGGAGCGGAAGCTCCTACAATGAGCAGTTCTTC,CSASPRSGSSYNEQFF
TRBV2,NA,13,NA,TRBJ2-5,TGTGCCAGCAGTGGACTCCTAACAGAGACCCAGTACTTC,CASSGLLTETQYF
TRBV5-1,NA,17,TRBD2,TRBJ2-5,TGCGCCAGCAGCTTGGCTGGGACTAGCGGGGTTCAAGAGACCCAGTACTTC,CASSLAGTSGVQETQYF
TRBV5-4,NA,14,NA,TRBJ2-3,TGTGCCAGCAGCGCCCAAGGGGGTGAAGATACGCAGTATTTT,CASSAQGGEDTQYF
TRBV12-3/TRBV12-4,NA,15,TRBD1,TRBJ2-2,TGTGCCAGCAGTTTCATACAGGGGAGCACCGGGGAGCTGTTTTTT,CASSFIQGSTGELFF
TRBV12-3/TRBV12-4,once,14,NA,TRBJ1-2,TGTGCCAGCAAAAAAAGACAGGCCGGCTATGGCTACACCTTC,CASKKRQAGYGYTF
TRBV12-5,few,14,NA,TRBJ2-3,TGTGCTAGTGGTTTGGGGGAACGCACAGATACGCAGTATTTT,CASGLGERTDTQYF
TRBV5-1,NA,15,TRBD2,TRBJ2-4,TGCGCCAGCAGCTTGCTTGGGGGGGTACGAAACATTCAGTACTTC,CASSLLGGVRNIQYF
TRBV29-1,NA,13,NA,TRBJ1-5,TGCAGCGTCCAGGTTGCGAGCAATCAGCCCCAGCATTTT,CSVQVASNQPQHF
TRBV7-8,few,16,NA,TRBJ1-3,TGTGCCAGCAGCTTAGGGGCGGGTCCGGCTGGAAACACCATATATTTT,CASSLGAGPAGNTIYF
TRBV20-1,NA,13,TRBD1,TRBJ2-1,TGCAGTGCTAGGGGGGACAGGGAAACTGAGCAGTTCTTC,CSARGDRETEQFF